This T cell receptor beta chain was captured in a study of blood T cell repertoires in COVID-19. Overall study: Some COVID-19 samples were acute and others convalescent; all came from the United States, Italy and Spain. From T cells, B-cell-depleted T cells, or PBMCs came the material, which was cDNA or gDNA.

V dropped 3 bases and J dropped 8 bases, with 11 bases sitting between them. The CDR3 sequence is 11 residues long. Germline CDR1 reads DFQATT; CDR2 reads SNEGSKA (reference sequence). As handled by the study authors: Cell counts per sample came from amplifying reference gene primers. Method: immunoSEQ multiplex PCR; TCRdb's copy keeps in-frame clones and lacks some. The DNA gave D and trimming, while V, J and clone size come from that table. The sample holds over 250,000 clones, 85% seen once. The receptor was derived from a human donor in a cohort sampled during active COVID-19. The sequenced sample consisted of peripheral blood. This sequence joins TRBV20-1 and TRBJ2-7, with D possibly matching TRBD2 (6 bases). DNA for the CDR3: TGCAGTGCTAGGCGGGACCCCAAGCAGTACTTC. Translated: CSARRDPKQYF.